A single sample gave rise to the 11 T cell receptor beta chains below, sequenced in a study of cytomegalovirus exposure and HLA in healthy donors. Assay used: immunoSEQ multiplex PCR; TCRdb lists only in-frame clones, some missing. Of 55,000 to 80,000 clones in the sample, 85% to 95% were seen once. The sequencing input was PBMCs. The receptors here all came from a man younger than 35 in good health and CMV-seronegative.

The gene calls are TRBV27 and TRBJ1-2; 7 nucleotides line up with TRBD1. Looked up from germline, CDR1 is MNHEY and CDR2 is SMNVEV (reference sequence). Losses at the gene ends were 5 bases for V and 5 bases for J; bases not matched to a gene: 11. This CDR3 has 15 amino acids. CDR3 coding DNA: TGTGCCAGCAGTCTCCTCGACAGGGTTGGATATGGCTACACCTTC. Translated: CASSLLDRVGYGYTF.

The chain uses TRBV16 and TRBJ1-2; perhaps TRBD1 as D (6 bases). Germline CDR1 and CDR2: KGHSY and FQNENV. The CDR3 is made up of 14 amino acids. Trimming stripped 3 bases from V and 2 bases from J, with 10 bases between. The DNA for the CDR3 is TGTGCCAGCAGCCACCGGACAGCCAACTATGGCTACACCTTC. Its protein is CASSHRTANYGYTF.

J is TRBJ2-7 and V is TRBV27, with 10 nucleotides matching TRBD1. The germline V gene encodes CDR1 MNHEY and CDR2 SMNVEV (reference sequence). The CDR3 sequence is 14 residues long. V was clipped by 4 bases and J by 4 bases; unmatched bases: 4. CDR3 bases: TGTGCCAGCAGTTACGGGACAGGGGAATACGAGCAGTACTTC. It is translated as CASSYGTGEYEQYF.

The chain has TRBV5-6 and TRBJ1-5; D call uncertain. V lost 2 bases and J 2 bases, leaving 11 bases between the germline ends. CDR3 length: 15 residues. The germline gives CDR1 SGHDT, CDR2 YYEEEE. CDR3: CASSLWVEGNQPQHF. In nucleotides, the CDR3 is TGTGCCAGCAGCTTATGGGTCGAGGGCAATCAGCCCCAGCATTTT. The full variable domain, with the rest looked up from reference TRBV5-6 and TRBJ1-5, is DAGVTQSPTHLIKTRGQQVTLRCSPKSGHDTVSWYQQALGQGPQFIFQYYEEEERQRGNFPDRFSGHQFPNYSSELNVNALLLGDSALYLCASSLWVEGNQPQHFGDGTRLSIL.

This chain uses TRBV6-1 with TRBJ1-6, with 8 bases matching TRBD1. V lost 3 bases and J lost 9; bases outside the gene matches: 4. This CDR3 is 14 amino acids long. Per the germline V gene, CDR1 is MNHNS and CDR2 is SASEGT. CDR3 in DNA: TGTGCCAGCAGTGAGACAGGGGAGATTTCACCCCTCCACTTT. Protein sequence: CASSETGEISPLHF.

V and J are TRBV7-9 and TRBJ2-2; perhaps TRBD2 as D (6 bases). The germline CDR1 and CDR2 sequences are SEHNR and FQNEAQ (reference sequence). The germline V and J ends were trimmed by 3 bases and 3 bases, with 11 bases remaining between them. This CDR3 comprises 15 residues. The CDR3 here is CASSLAGPDTGELFF. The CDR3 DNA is TGTGCCAGCAGCTTGGCGGGGCCAGACACCGGGGAGCTGTTTTTT.

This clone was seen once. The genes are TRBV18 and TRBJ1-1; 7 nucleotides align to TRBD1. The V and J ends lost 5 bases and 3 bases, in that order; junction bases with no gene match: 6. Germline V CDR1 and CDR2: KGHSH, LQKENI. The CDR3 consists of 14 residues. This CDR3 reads CASSDQTGYTEAFF. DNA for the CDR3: TGTGCCAGCTCAGACCAGACAGGGTACACTGAAGCTTTCTTT. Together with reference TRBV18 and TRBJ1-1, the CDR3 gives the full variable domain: NAGVMQNPRHLVRRRGQEARLRCSPMKGHSHVYWYRQLPEEGLKFMVYLQKENIIDESGMPKERFSAEFPKEGPSILRIQQVVRGDSAAYFCASSDQTGYTEAFFGQGTRLTVV.

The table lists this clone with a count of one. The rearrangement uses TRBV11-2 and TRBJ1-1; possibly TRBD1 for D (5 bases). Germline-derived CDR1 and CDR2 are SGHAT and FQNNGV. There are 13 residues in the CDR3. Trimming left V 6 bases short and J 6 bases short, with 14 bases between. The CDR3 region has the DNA TGTGCCAGCAGTCTGCGGGGGTTGGCTGAAGCTTTCTTT. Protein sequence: CASSLRGLAEAFF.

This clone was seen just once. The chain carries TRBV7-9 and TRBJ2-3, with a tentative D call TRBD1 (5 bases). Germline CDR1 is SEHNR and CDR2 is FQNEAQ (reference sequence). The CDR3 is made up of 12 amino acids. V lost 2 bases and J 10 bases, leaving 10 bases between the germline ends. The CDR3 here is CASSLQGQAQYF. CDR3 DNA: TGTGCCAGCAGCTTACAGGGTCAGGCGCAGTATTTT.

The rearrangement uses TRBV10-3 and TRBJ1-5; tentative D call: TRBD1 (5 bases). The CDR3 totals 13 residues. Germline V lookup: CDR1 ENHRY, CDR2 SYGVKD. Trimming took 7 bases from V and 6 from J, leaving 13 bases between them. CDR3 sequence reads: CAITAGVSQPQHF. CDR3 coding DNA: TGTGCCATCACCGCGGGGGTGAGTCAGCCCCAGCATTTT.

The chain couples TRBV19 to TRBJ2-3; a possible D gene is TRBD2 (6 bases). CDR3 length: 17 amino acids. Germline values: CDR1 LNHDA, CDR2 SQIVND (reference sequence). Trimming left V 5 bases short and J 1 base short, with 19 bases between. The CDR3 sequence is CASSSPFGGEGTDTQYF. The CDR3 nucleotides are TGTGCCAGTAGTTCCCCGTTTGGCGGGGAGGGCACAGATACGCAGTATTTT.